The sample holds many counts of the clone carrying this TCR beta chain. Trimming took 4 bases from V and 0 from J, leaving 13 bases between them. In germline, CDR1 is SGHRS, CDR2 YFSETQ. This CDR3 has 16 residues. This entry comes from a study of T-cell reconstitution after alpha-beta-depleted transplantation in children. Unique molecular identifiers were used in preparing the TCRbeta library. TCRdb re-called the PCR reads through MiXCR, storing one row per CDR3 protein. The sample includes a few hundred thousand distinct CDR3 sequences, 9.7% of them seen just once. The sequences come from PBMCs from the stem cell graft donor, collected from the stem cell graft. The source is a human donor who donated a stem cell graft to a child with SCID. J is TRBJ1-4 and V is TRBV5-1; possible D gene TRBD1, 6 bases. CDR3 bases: TGCGCCAGCAGCCCTGGACAGCGTGCAACTAATGAAAAACTGTTTTTT. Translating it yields CASSPGQRATNEKLFF.